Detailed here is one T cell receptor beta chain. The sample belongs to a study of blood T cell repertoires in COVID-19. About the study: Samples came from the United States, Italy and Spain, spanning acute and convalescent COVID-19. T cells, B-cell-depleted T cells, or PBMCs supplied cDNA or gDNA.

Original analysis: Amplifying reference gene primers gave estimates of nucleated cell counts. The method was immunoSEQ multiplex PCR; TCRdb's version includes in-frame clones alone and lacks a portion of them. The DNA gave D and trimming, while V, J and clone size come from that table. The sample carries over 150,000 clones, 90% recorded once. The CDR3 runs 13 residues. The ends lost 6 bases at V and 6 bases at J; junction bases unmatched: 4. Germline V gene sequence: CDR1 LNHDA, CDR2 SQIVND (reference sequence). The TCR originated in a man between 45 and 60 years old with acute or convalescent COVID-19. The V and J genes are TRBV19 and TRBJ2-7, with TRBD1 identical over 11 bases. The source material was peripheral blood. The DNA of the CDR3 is TGTGCCAGTAGCCTAGGGACAGGGGGCGAGCAGTACTTC. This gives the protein CASSLGTGGEQYF. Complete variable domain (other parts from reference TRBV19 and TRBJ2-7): DGGITQSPKYLFRKEGQNVTLSCEQNLNHDAMYWYRQDPGQGLRLIYYSQIVNDFQKGDIAEGYSVSREKKESFPLTVTSAQKNPTAFYLCASSLGTGGEQYFGPGTRLTVT.